The source of this T cell receptor (beta chain) is a study of response to subunit inactivated influenza vaccine. Study-level points and caveats: After each seasonal influenza vaccination, few new T cells are recruited, the authors suggested.

TCRdb fed the RT-PCR reads into MiXCR, producing one record per CDR3 protein. The sample has a few hundred thousand distinct CDR3 sequences, about 14% seen once. V was shortened by 3 bases and J by 10 bases, with 9 bases between the two germline ends. This CDR3 region has 11 residues. The germline CDR1 and CDR2 sequences are LGHDT and YNNKEL (reference sequence). This clonotype turned up a few times. Its matching antigen is unknown. The input for sequencing was PBMCs from blood, taken approximately 12 days after vaccination. The rearrangement joins TRBV3-1 to TRBJ1-1, with TRBD1 as a possible D gene (5 bases). The sequence was obtained from a man aged 50-60 years who received an inactivated influenza vaccine. This CDR3 reads CASSQGGGAFF. In DNA form, the CDR3 reads TGTGCCAGCAGCCAGGGCGGGGGAGCTTTCTTT.